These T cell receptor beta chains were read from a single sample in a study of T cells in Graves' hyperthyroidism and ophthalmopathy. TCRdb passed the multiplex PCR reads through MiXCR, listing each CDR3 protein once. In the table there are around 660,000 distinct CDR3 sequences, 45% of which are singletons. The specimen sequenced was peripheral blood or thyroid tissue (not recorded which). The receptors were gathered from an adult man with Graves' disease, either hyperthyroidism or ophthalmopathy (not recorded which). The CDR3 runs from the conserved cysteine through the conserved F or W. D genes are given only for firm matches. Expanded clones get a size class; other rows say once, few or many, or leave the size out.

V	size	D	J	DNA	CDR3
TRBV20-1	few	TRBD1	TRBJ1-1	TGCAGTGCTGGACAGGGGGCCCTAGCTGAAGCTTTCTTT	CSAGQGALAEAFF
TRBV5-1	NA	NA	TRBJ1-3	TGTGCCAGCAGCCATCTCGACTTGAACACCATATATTTT	CASSHLDLNTIYF
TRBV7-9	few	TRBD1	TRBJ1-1	TGTGCCAGCAGCCAACAGGGGTTGGGAACTGAAGCTTTCTTT	CASSQQGLGTEAFF
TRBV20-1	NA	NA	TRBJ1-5	TGCAGTGCTAGAGATGGGAGCGGGGGGGCCGGTGAGACCCAGCATTTT	CSARDGSGGAGETQHF
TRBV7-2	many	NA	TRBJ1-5	TGTGCCAGCAGCTTGGAGCCACAGGGTAGGCCCCAGCATTTT	CASSLEPQGRPQHF
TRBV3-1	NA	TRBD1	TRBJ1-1	TGTGCCAGCAGCCAAGATACCACAGGGGCAAGAGAAGCTTTCTTT	CASSQDTTGAREAFF
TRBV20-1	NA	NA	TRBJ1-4	TGCAGTGCTAGAGACTTCCGGGACGGTAATGAAAAACTGTTTTTT	CSARDFRDGNEKLFF
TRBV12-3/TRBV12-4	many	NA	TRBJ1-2	TGTGCCAGCAGCTTAGCAGGGCCTAACTATGGCTACACCTTC	CASSLAGPNYGYTF
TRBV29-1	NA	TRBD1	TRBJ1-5	TGCAGCGTTGAGTGGGACAGGGCCCCTGTCCAATCACTGCTGGCACAGCCCCAGCATTTT	CSVEWDRAPVQSLLAQPQHF
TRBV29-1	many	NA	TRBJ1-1	TGCAGCGCCCATAACACTGAAGCTTTCTTT	CSAHNTEAFF
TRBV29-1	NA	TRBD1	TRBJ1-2	TGCAGCGCCCCTGACAGGGAAATTTTGCAGGGCTACACCTTC	CSAPDREILQGYTF
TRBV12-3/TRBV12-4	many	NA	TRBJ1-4	TGTGCCAGCAGTTCCAGGGAAACACTGTTTTTT	CASSSRETLFF
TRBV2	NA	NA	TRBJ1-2	TGTGCCAGCAGTTACCCTAATATTAACCATGGCTACACCTTC	CASSYPNINHGYTF
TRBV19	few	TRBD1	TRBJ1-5	TGTGCCAGTAGTATGGGGACAGCCAATAGCAATCAGCCCCAGCATTTT	CASSMGTANSNQPQHF
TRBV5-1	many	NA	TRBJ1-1	TGTGCCAGCAGCTTACCCGGCGAGAACACTGAAGCTTTCTTT	CASSLPGENTEAFF
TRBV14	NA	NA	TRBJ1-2	TGTGCCAGCAGCGAGACCTGTGGCTACACCTTC	CASSETCGYTF
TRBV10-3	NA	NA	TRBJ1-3	TGTGCCAGCAGCACCGGACCCGGGACCGGCGGAAACACCATATATTTT	CASSTGPGTGGNTIYF
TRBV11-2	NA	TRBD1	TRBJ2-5	TGTGCCAGCAGTATCAGGGGGATATTGGAGACCCAGTACTTC	CASSIRGILETQYF
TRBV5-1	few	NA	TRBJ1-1	TGCGCCAGCAGCTTGGGAGGGGCGACCACTGAAGCTTTCTTT	CASSLGGATTEAFF
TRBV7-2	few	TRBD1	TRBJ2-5	TGTGCCAGCGGACAGGGGGCGGGTCGTCAAGAGACCCAGTACTTC	CASGQGAGRQETQYF
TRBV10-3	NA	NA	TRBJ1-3	TGTGCCATCAGTGAGGCCGCCAGGGGAGGAAACACCATATATTTT	CAISEAARGGNTIYF
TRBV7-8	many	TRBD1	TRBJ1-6	TGTGCCAGCAGCTTAACAGGGGGTGGCAATTCACCCCTCCACTTT	CASSLTGGGNSPLHF
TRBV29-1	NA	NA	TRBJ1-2	TGCAGCGTTGGTGTCGAGACGAACTATGGCTACACCTTC	CSVGVETNYGYTF
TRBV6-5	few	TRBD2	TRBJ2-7	TGTGCCAGCAGTATAGCGGGACCAACCTACGAGCAGTACTTC	CASSIAGPTYEQYF
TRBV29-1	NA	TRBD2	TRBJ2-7	TGCAGCTTAGATCCCAGCGGGAGTTACGAGCAGTACTTC	CSLDPSGSYEQYF
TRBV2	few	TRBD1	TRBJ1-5	TGTGCCAGCAGCCCCCAGACAGGGGTAGGCAATCAGCCCCAGCATTTT	CASSPQTGVGNQPQHF
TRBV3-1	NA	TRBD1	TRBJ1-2	TGTGCCAGCAGCCCTACCGGGACAGGGGGCCTCCCTTACACCTTC	CASSPTGTGGLPYTF
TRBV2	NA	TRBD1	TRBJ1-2	TGTGCCAGCTCACTACTCGGACAGGGCGGTGAGGATGGCTACACCTTC	CASSLLGQGGEDGYTF
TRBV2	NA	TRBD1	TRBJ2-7	TGTGCCAGCAGAGAGACAGGGTTGGGCGAGCAGTACTTC	CASRETGLGEQYF
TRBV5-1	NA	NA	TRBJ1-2	TGCGCCAGCAGCCCGACCCGACAGACCTACACCTTC	CASSPTRQTYTF
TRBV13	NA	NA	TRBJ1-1	TGTGCCAGCAGCTACACCGACAGCGGGGGGGCTTTCTTT	CASSYTDSGGAFF
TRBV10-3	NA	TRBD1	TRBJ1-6	TGTGCCATCAGCCAGGGGGCTAGCAATGGTTGGTCACCCCTCCACTTT	CAISQGASNGWSPLHF